This TCR beta chain was recorded in a study of T cells after yellow fever vaccination. Study summary: SMART-Seq v4 Ultra Low Input served to prepare low-cell-number fractions.

General study findings and limits: Peak timing came faster in the weaker secondary response, day 5 versus 15. Contamination of FACS-sorted repertoires by abundant clonotypes from the bulk population could occur. Primary-vaccination clones mostly resurfaced post-booster (about 95% CD4, roughly 87% CD8).

CDR1 WSHSY and CDR2 SAAADI come from the germline V gene. The CDR3 has 14 residues. Trimming removed 8 bases at V and 4 bases at J, with 18 bases between. This clonotype has a count of ten or more. What it binds is not known. TCRdb processed the 5' RACE reads anew with MiXCR; each CDR3 protein has one entry. Among around 100,000 distinct CDR3 sequences listed, roughly 8.4% were seen once. The sequence came from a young man who received the YFV17D yellow fever vaccine. The chain carries TRBV10-2 and TRBJ2-7; tentatively, D is TRBD2 (7 bases). Sequenced here: CD8+ T cells sorted from PBMCs, sampled 45 days after the yellow fever booster vaccination. CDR3 coding DNA: TGCGCCAGCGGGGGGCAAGGAGCGGGGTACGAGCAGTACTTC. Amino acids: CASGGQGAGYEQYF.